The TCR beta chain under discussion was sequenced for a study of regulatory T cells in long-lasting Graves disease. This clonotype was recorded many times. The CDR3 has 15 amino acids. V was shortened by 4 bases and J by 1 base, with 12 bases between the two germline ends. Building the TCR beta libraries relied on iRepertoire HTBI primers, and CDR3 regions underwent Arm-PCR. From the multiplex PCR reads, TCRdb called clonotypes with MiXCR, one entry per CDR3 protein. The sample lists about 320,000 distinct CDR3 sequences; about 20% were seen once. Noted time point: newly diagnosed GD, antithyroid drugs for less than 3 months. From PBMCs, RNA was extracted and then used to make the TCR library.

The TCR was taken from a female donor with Graves disease. The sequences come from peripheral blood mononuclear cells (PBMCs), collected at new diagnosis, from a patient treated with antithyroid drugs. The gene calls are TRBV12-3 or TRBV12-4 and TRBJ2-3; D gene unclear. CDR3 region: CASSSRPSGTDTQYF. CDR3 in DNA: TGTGCCAGCAGTTCCCGGCCGTCAGGCACAGATACGCAGTATTTT.